These T cell receptor beta chains were read from a single sample in a study of T-cell memory formation after mild COVID-19. TCRdb fed the 5' RACE reads into MiXCR, producing one record per CDR3 protein. The sample shows some 450,000 distinct CDR3 sequences, about a sixth of them seen only once. The sample consisted of PBMCs or a T cell subset sorted from them (not recorded which). Receptors originate from a man aged 18-30 years who had mild COVID-19 (a few samples of this study predate the infection). Cell type and time point are not known. Each CDR3 is given with its conserved first and last residue.

CDR3: CASSQPGQAYGYTF
V: TRBV7-9
J: TRBJ1-2
length: 14

CDR3: CASSFLAGMGGTGELFF
V: TRBV27
J: TRBJ2-2
length: 17

CDR3: CASSLGDPGPANYGYTF
V: TRBV5-1
J: TRBJ1-2
length: 17

CDR3: CASRTSSDTQYF
V: TRBV7-9
J: TRBJ2-3
length: 12

CDR3: CASGGGEQFF
V: TRBV6-6
J: TRBJ2-1
length: 10

CDR3: CASSLQRATEAFF
V: TRBV7-2
J: TRBJ1-1
length: 13

CDR3: CASSYDGGGNTIYF
V: TRBV6-5
J: TRBJ1-3
length: 14

CDR3: CASSSLAGGPGFF
V: TRBV7-2
J: TRBJ2-1
length: 13

CDR3: CASSQDLATNQPQHF
V: TRBV4-3
J: TRBJ1-5
length: 15

CDR3: CASSSGGGKNIQYF
V: TRBV5-1
J: TRBJ2-4
length: 14

CDR3: CSAIPGTSTDTQYF
V: TRBV20-1
J: TRBJ2-3
length: 14

CDR3: CASSLSGGTSTDTQYF
V: TRBV5-1
J: TRBJ2-3
length: 16

CDR3: CASSQPGQGSYEQYF
V: TRBV3-1
J: TRBJ2-7
length: 15

CDR3: CASSLDRYYEQYF
V: TRBV14
J: TRBJ2-7
length: 13

CDR3: CASSLTPGQFLNSPLHF
V: TRBV5-1
J: TRBJ1-6
length: 17

CDR3: CASSQAPGNIQYF
V: TRBV3-1
J: TRBJ2-4
length: 13

CDR3: CASSLQGSGEKLFF
V: TRBV6-6
J: TRBJ1-4
length: 14

CDR3: CATSSGDRHTRGLETQYF
V: TRBV15
J: TRBJ2-5
length: 18

CDR3: CASRRSPGEAFF
V: TRBV2
J: TRBJ1-1
length: 12

CDR3: CASSFGQGYTF
V: TRBV5-1
J: TRBJ1-2
length: 11

CDR3: CASSQIAGGIDTQYF
V: TRBV4-1
J: TRBJ2-3
length: 15

CDR3: CASSPLGHLVWGPDTEAFF
V: TRBV4-2
J: TRBJ1-1
length: 19

CDR3: CASSSGQLFTDTQYF
V: TRBV12-3/TRBV12-4
J: TRBJ2-3
length: 15

CDR3: CASSTDPNTEAFF
V: TRBV5-1
J: TRBJ1-1
length: 13

CDR3: CASSQVFQNQPQHF
V: TRBV3-1
J: TRBJ1-5
length: 14

CDR3: CASSDSPGQGAESYTF
V: TRBV6-4
J: TRBJ1-2
length: 16

CDR3: CASSTTKRGPHNYGYTF
V: TRBV3-1
J: TRBJ1-2
length: 17

CDR3: CASSSRAHLPYNEQFF
V: TRBV5-6
J: TRBJ2-1
length: 16

CDR3: CASRGGAKSLNGYTF
V: TRBV2
J: TRBJ1-2
length: 15

CDR3: CASSYGQGVQETQYF
V: TRBV12-3/TRBV12-4
J: TRBJ2-5
length: 15

CDR3: CASSYQAGSSYNEQFF
V: TRBV6-6
J: TRBJ2-1
length: 16

CDR3: CASRFGGPAGQYF
V: TRBV5-1
J: TRBJ2-7
length: 13

CDR3: CASSNRTGVMNTEAFF
V: TRBV19
J: TRBJ1-1
length: 16

CDR3: CASSSGQGWETQYF
V: TRBV7-8
J: TRBJ2-5
length: 14

CDR3: CASSLHRVDTQYF
V: TRBV5-1
J: TRBJ2-3
length: 13

CDR3: CASSPGAGRSEKLFF
V: TRBV5-1
J: TRBJ1-4
length: 15

CDR3: CASSPQGGLGETQYF
V: TRBV7-2
J: TRBJ2-5
length: 15

CDR3: CASSPRDRAYEQYF
V: TRBV27
J: TRBJ2-7
length: 14

CDR3: CASSPDRRDTIYF
V: TRBV10-1
J: TRBJ1-3
length: 13

CDR3: CASSWGWNTGELFF
V: TRBV7-2
J: TRBJ2-2
length: 14

CDR3: CASSRQGIDEQYF
V: TRBV7-8
J: TRBJ2-7
length: 13

CDR3: CASSLVGSGNTEAFF
V: TRBV7-2
J: TRBJ1-1
length: 15

CDR3: CASSISGQGFTEAFF
V: TRBV19
J: TRBJ1-1
length: 15

CDR3: CASSQSGGGTDTQYF
V: TRBV4-1
J: TRBJ2-3
length: 15

CDR3: CASSVGGGVAGELFF
V: TRBV9
J: TRBJ2-2
length: 15

CDR3: CASSFGTSGGASEQFF
V: TRBV11-1
J: TRBJ2-1
length: 16